The rows below give T cell receptor beta chains drawn from one sample of a study of blood T cell repertoires in COVID-19. Here immunoSEQ multiplex PCR was the method, and the copy in TCRdb shows in-frame clones only, minus some. The sample consists of over 200,000 clones, under 90% of them appearing once. Material for sequencing was peripheral blood. All receptors come from a woman between 40 and 55 years old with active or convalescent COVID-19. The CDR3 runs from the conserved cysteine through the conserved F or W. The D gene is left open where the match is weak. Clone size is shown for a subset of rows, as once, few, many or a class of expanded clone.

size | J | D | length | V | CDR3 | DNA
. | TRBJ2-7 | . | 14 | TRBV7-3 | CASSLFPGSYEQYF | TGTGCCAGCAGCTTATTTCCAGGCTCCTACGAGCAGTACTTC
few | TRBJ1-2 | . | 14 | TRBV30 | CAWSVNRQSYGYTF | TGTGCCTGGAGTGTAAACAGACAGAGCTATGGCTACACCTTC
once | TRBJ1-1 | . | 16 | TRBV6-6 | CASSYQGRFVNTEAFF | TGTGCCAGCAGTTATCAGGGTAGGTTCGTGAACACTGAAGCTTTCTTT
once | TRBJ2-2 | . | 17 | TRBV5-5 | CASSIRSPGENTGELFF | TGTGCCAGCAGCATACGCAGCCCCGGGGAGAACACCGGGGAGCTGTTTTTT
. | TRBJ2-5 | TRBD1 | 17 | TRBV7-9 | CASSLTLGQGARETQYF | TGTGCCAGCAGCTTAACCCTGGGACAGGGGGCCCGAGAGACCCAGTACTTC
. | TRBJ1-1 | . | 13 | TRBV30 | CAWSVGGGTEAFF | TGTGCCTGGAGTGTCGGGGGAGGCACTGAAGCTTTCTTT
few | TRBJ2-2 | . | 15 | TRBV18 | CASSPDRLNTGELFF | TGTGCCAGCTCACCAGACAGACTGAACACCGGGGAGCTGTTTTTT
. | TRBJ2-2 | TRBD2 | 19 | TRBV5-1 | CASSLGARPGLVVAGELFF | TGCGCCAGCAGCTTGGGGGCCAGGCCGGGACTAGTAGTGGCCGGGGAGCTGTTTTTT
. | TRBJ2-1 | TRBD2 | 17 | TRBV27 | CASSSRALADSYNEQFF | TGTGCCAGCAGTTCGCGTGCGCTAGCGGACTCCTACAATGAGCAGTTCTTC
. | TRBJ2-3 | . | 17 | TRBV7-6 | CASSLGGGASGTDTQYF | TGTGCCAGCAGCTTAGGTGGAGGGGCTAGCGGCACAGATACGCAGTATTTT
. | TRBJ2-1 | . | 13 | TRBV6-2/TRBV6-3 | CASSYSMPGHVIF | TGTGCCAGCAGTTACTCGATGCCGGGACACGTCATCTTC
few | TRBJ2-5 | . | 15 | TRBV7-7 | CASSPFVQGQETQYF | TGTGCTAGCAGCCCATTTGTACAGGGTCAAGAGACCCAGTACTTC
. | TRBJ1-5 | TRBD1 | 14 | TRBV30 | CAWSAGGGWSPQHF | TGTGCCTGGAGTGCGGGAGGGGGCTGGTCGCCCCAGCATTTT
. | TRBJ2-7 | TRBD1 | 13 | TRBV18 | CASSSDRAAEQYF | TGTGCCAGCTCCTCAGACAGGGCTGCCGAGCAGTACTTC
. | TRBJ1-1 | TRBD1 | 15 | TRBV4-3 | CASSQADRVNTEAFF | TGCGCCAGCAGCCAGGCCGACAGGGTCAACACTGAAGCTTTCTTT
. | TRBJ1-1 | TRBD1 | 14 | TRBV6-5 | CASSITGDGTEAFF | TGTGCCAGCAGTATTACAGGGGATGGCACTGAAGCTTTCTTT
once | TRBJ1-1 | TRBD1 | 17 | TRBV5-1 | CASSLAARPDRGTEAFF | TGCGCCAGCAGCTTAGCAGCGAGACCTGACAGGGGAACTGAAGCTTTCTTT
. | TRBJ1-2 | TRBD1 | 14 | TRBV24-1 | CATEGTGSDYGYTF | TGTGCCACCGAGGGGACAGGGTCTGACTATGGCTACACCTTC
. | TRBJ2-7 | TRBD1 | 14 | TRBV5-1 | CASSSGTASYEQYF | TGCGCCAGCAGCTCCGGGACAGCTTCTTACGAGCAGTACTTC
. | TRBJ1-3 | TRBD1 | 15 | TRBV24-1 | CATSDLDRGGNTIYF | TGTGCCACCAGTGATCTCGACAGGGGAGGAAACACCATATATTTT